The present T cell receptor beta chain was sequenced within a study of blood T cell repertoires in COVID-19. For the study at large: COVID-19 samples from acute and convalescent phases originated in the United States, Italy and Spain. PBMCs, B-cell-depleted T cells, or T cells were the source of the cDNA or gDNA that made up the material.

Authors' processing steps: How many nucleated cells were present was estimated from reference gene primer amplification. Clones were read by immunoSEQ multiplex PCR, and TCRdb kept only the in-frame ones, dropping some. That table gives V, J and clone size, and the DNA gave D and trimming. The data hold 35,000 to 45,000 clones, with approximately 86% observed a single time. After removal of 6 bases from V and 7 bases from J, the junction contained 5 bases not matched to a gene. The CDR3 runs to 12 residues. The receptor's source is a man between 60 and 75 years old with acute or convalescent COVID-19. V is TRBV12-3 or TRBV12-4 and J is TRBJ1-1, with TRBD1 matching over 7 bases. The sample was peripheral blood. In nucleotides, the CDR3 is TGTGCCAGCAGAGCAGGGGGAATTGAAGCTTTCTTT. Protein: CASRAGGIEAFF.